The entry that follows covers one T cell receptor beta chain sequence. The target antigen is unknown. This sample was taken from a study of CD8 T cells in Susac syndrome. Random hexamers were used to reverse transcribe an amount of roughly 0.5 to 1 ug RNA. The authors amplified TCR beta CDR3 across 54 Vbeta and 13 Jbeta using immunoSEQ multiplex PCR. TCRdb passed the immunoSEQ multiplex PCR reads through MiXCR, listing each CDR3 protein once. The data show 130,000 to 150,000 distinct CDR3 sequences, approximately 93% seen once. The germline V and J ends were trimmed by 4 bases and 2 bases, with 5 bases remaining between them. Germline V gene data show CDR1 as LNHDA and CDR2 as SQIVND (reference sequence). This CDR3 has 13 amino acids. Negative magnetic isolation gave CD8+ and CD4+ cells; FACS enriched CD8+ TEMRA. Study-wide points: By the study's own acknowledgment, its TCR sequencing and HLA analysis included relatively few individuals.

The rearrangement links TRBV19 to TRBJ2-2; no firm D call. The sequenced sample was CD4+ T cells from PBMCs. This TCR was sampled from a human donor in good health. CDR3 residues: CASSNPNTGELFF. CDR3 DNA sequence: TGTGCCAGTAGTAACCCTAACACCGGGGAGCTGTTTTTT.